A selection of T cell receptor beta chains follows, all from one sample in a study of cytomegalovirus exposure and HLA in healthy donors. Some clones are missing from TCRdb's copy, which holds only in-frame ones; the method was immunoSEQ multiplex PCR. The sample records about 130,000 clones, 80% being singletons. Sequencing used PBMCs. The origin of the receptors is a woman aged 35 to 49 in good health and CMV-seronegative. CDR3s include the opening cysteine and the closing phenylalanine or tryptophan. The order of the fields is clone size, J gene, V gene, D gene, CDR3 DNA, CDR3 protein. The D gene is left open where the match is weak. A row's size may be missing; if present it is once, few, many or a size class.

size: .
J: TRBJ2-2
V: TRBV5-1
D: .
DNA: TGCGCCAGCAGCTTCAGACCGAGCTTGGAGGGGGAGCTGTTTTTT
CDR3: CASSFRPSLEGELFF

size: .
J: TRBJ1-2
V: TRBV27
D: .
DNA: TGTGCCAGCAGTTTCTCCCCCGGGGGGGGGAACTATGGCTACACCTTC
CDR3: CASSFSPGGGNYGYTF

size: .
J: TRBJ1-5
V: TRBV19
D: .
DNA: TGTGCCAGTAGTGGAGGGGTTCGCAATCAGCCCCAGCATTTT
CDR3: CASSGGVRNQPQHF

size: .
J: TRBJ2-7
V: TRBV6-1
D: TRBD1
DNA: TGTGCCAGCAGTGGTAGGACAGGAAACTACGAGCAGTACTTC
CDR3: CASSGRTGNYEQYF

size: .
J: TRBJ1-2
V: TRBV2
D: .
DNA: TGTGCCAGCAGCGCGGGGAGCTATGGCTACACCTTC
CDR3: CASSAGSYGYTF

size: few
J: TRBJ1-1
V: TRBV28
D: .
DNA: TGTGCCAGCAGTTTACCGAGCGCTGAAGCTTTCTTT
CDR3: CASSLPSAEAFF

size: few
J: TRBJ1-1
V: TRBV5-1
D: .
DNA: TGCGCCAGCAGCTTTACAGGGAGCACTGAAGCTTTCTTT
CDR3: CASSFTGSTEAFF

size: .
J: TRBJ2-5
V: TRBV5-4
D: TRBD2
DNA: TGTGCCAGCAGCTTACCGGGACTAGCGAAAGAGACCCAGTACTTC
CDR3: CASSLPGLAKETQYF

size: .
J: TRBJ2-7
V: TRBV4-3
D: TRBD2
DNA: TGCGCCAGCAGCCAAGGGAGCGGGGCCTACGAGCAGTACTTC
CDR3: CASSQGSGAYEQYF

size: .
J: TRBJ2-3
V: TRBV25-1
D: TRBD1
DNA: TGTGCCACCTCAGGGGGAGTTGGGTATACAGATACGCAGCACTTT
CDR3: CATSGGVGYTDTQHF

size: .
J: TRBJ2-1
V: TRBV10-3
D: TRBD2
DNA: TGTGCCATCAGTGAGTCGAACATAGCGGGAGCCGAGCAGTTCTTC
CDR3: CAISESNIAGAEQFF

size: few
J: TRBJ1-2
V: TRBV7-9
D: .
DNA: TGTGCCAGCAGCCTCGCCAGTGGCTACACCTTC
CDR3: CASSLASGYTF

size: few
J: TRBJ1-1
V: TRBV28
D: TRBD1
DNA: TGTGCCAGCAGACAACAGGGGGGGAACACTGAAGCTTTCTTT
CDR3: CASRQQGGNTEAFF

size: .
J: TRBJ1-2
V: TRBV27
D: TRBD1
DNA: TGTGCCAGCAGTTTGGACAGGCAGGACTATGGCTACACCTTC
CDR3: CASSLDRQDYGYTF

size: .
J: TRBJ1-6
V: TRBV6-6
D: .
DNA: TGTGCCAGCAGCCCCACGGGGTATAATTCACCCCTCCACTTT
CDR3: CASSPTGYNSPLHF

size: .
J: TRBJ2-3
V: TRBV29-1
D: .
DNA: TGCAGCGTTGTTCGCGGTAGCACAGATACGCAGTATTTT
CDR3: CSVVRGSTDTQYF

size: .
J: TRBJ1-2
V: TRBV2
D: .
DNA: TGTGCCAGCAGAAAGGGGGAGTTAGGCTACACCTTC
CDR3: CASRKGELGYTF

size: .
J: TRBJ1-1
V: TRBV27
D: .
DNA: TGTGCCAGTGTAGCGGGTGGGGGCGGGGACACTGAAGCTTTCTTT
CDR3: CASVAGGGGDTEAFF

size: .
J: TRBJ2-2
V: TRBV28
D: TRBD1
DNA: TGTGCCAGCAATGCTGGGGACAGGTTCTTGACCGGGGAGCTGTTTTTT
CDR3: CASNAGDRFLTGELFF

size: .
J: TRBJ1-2
V: TRBV27
D: TRBD1
DNA: TGTGCCAGCAGTTTAGGACCGGGACAGGGCTGGTATGGCTACACCTTC
CDR3: CASSLGPGQGWYGYTF

size: .
J: TRBJ2-7
V: TRBV11-1
D: TRBD1
DNA: TGTGCCAGCAGCTTAGTGGCACAGGGGGCATCTAGCGGCGAGCAGTACTTC
CDR3: CASSLVAQGASSGEQYF

size: .
J: TRBJ2-3
V: TRBV18
D: .
DNA: TGTGCCAGCTCAGAAACAGGCACAGATACGCAGTATTTT
CDR3: CASSETGTDTQYF

size: few
J: TRBJ2-3
V: TRBV19
D: .
DNA: TGTGCCAGTAGCATCGGAGCGGCAACAAGCACAGATACGCAGTATTTT
CDR3: CASSIGAATSTDTQYF

size: .
J: TRBJ2-7
V: TRBV7-9
D: TRBD1
DNA: TGTGCCAGCAGCACCGGGACAGGCATCTCCTACGAGCAGTACTTC
CDR3: CASSTGTGISYEQYF

size: once
J: TRBJ1-3
V: TRBV5-1
D: .
DNA: TGCGCCAGCAGCTTGGAGTCCGGGACACGGTTCCGCTCTGGAAACACCATATATTTT
CDR3: CASSLESGTRFRSGNTIYF

size: .
J: TRBJ2-7
V: TRBV28
D: .
DNA: TGTGCCAGCAGTGACCGGGACTTCTCCTACGAGCAGTACTTC
CDR3: CASSDRDFSYEQYF

size: .
J: TRBJ2-3
V: TRBV29-1
D: TRBD2
DNA: TGCAGCGCCCGTCGTTGGGCTAGCGGGGACACAGATACGCAGTATTTT
CDR3: CSARRWASGDTDTQYF

size: .
J: TRBJ2-3
V: TRBV4-3
D: TRBD2
DNA: TGCGCCAGCAGCCAAGATTGGACTAGCGGGAGCGATACGCAGTATTTT
CDR3: CASSQDWTSGSDTQYF

size: .
J: TRBJ2-5
V: TRBV7-2
D: TRBD2
DNA: TGTGCCAGCAGCCAAAACGCGGCGCTAGCGGGAGAGACCCAGTACTTC
CDR3: CASSQNAALAGETQYF

size: .
J: TRBJ2-7
V: TRBV28
D: TRBD1
DNA: TGTGCCAGCAGTTTAGACGACAGGGTGTACACCAGCTACGAGCAGTACTTC
CDR3: CASSLDDRVYTSYEQYF

size: few
J: TRBJ2-3
V: TRBV28
D: .
DNA: TGTGCCAGCAGTCCCCGCAGGGTACGCACAGATACGCAGTATTTT
CDR3: CASSPRRVRTDTQYF

size: .
J: TRBJ1-5
V: TRBV5-6
D: .
DNA: TGTGCCAGCAGCTCCATCGGCGGACAGCCCCAGCATTTT
CDR3: CASSSIGGQPQHF

size: .
J: TRBJ2-4
V: TRBV27
D: .
DNA: TGTGCCAGCAGTTTTCGGCCCCCAGGTTTAGCCAAAAACATTCAGTACTTC
CDR3: CASSFRPPGLAKNIQYF

size: few
J: TRBJ2-7
V: TRBV7-6
D: TRBD1
DNA: TGTGCCAGCAGCGCCGGGACAGGGGTACACTTC
CDR3: CASSAGTGVHF

size: .
J: TRBJ2-5
V: TRBV7-6
D: .
DNA: TGTGCCAGCAACTCCCCACGGGGGGCGGGCCAAGAGACCCAGTACTTC
CDR3: CASNSPRGAGQETQYF

size: .
J: TRBJ2-5
V: TRBV4-1
D: TRBD2
DNA: TGCGCCAGCAGCCGCCGGGGGGGAGAGACCCAGTACTTC
CDR3: CASSRRGGETQYF

size: .
J: TRBJ2-5
V: TRBV6-1
D: TRBD1
DNA: TGTGCCAGCAGGGAAAACCGGGACAGGGTTCAAGAGACCCAGTACTTC
CDR3: CASRENRDRVQETQYF

size: .
J: TRBJ2-3
V: TRBV7-2
D: TRBD2
DNA: TGTGCCAGCAGACTAGCGGGGAACACAGATACGCAGTATTTT
CDR3: CASRLAGNTDTQYF

size: .
J: TRBJ2-7
V: TRBV19
D: .
DNA: TGTGCCAGTAGTACAGAGCAGGGGAGATCCTACGAGCAGTACTTC
CDR3: CASSTEQGRSYEQYF

size: .
J: TRBJ1-5
V: TRBV7-2
D: .
DNA: TGTGCCAGCAGCTTAGGCGGGGTCTTGCAGCCCCAGCATTTT
CDR3: CASSLGGVLQPQHF

size: once
J: TRBJ2-7
V: TRBV10-3
D: TRBD1
DNA: TGTGCCATCAGTGCGGGACAGGGGTGGGACTACGAGCAGTACTTC
CDR3: CAISAGQGWDYEQYF

size: .
J: TRBJ2-7
V: TRBV2
D: .
DNA: TGTGCCAGCAGTGGGTGGGGACAAGCCTACGAGCAGTACTTC
CDR3: CASSGWGQAYEQYF

size: .
J: TRBJ2-7
V: TRBV7-9
D: .
DNA: TGTGCCAGCAGCCCCCGGGACTTCTACGAGCAGTACTTC
CDR3: CASSPRDFYEQYF

size: .
J: TRBJ2-1
V: TRBV7-8
D: TRBD1
DNA: TGTGCCAGCAGCCCTCGGGACAGGATCTACAATGAGCAGTTCTTC
CDR3: CASSPRDRIYNEQFF

size: .
J: TRBJ2-7
V: TRBV6-5
D: .
DNA: TGTGCCAGCAGCCTTGGGGGCGGCTACGAGCAGTACTTC
CDR3: CASSLGGGYEQYF

size: few
J: TRBJ1-2
V: TRBV7-2
D: .
DNA: TGTGCCAGCAGCTTATTAGTGGGGCAAAACGGGGGCTACACCTTC
CDR3: CASSLLVGQNGGYTF

size: .
J: TRBJ2-3
V: TRBV6-5
D: TRBD2
DNA: TGTGCCAGCAGTTACGCGGGGGGGTACACAGATACGCAGTATTTT
CDR3: CASSYAGGYTDTQYF

size: .
J: TRBJ2-7
V: TRBV10-3
D: TRBD2
DNA: TGTGCCATCAGAGGGGTAGCGGGAGGGGGAGAGCAGTACTTC
CDR3: CAIRGVAGGGEQYF

size: .
J: TRBJ1-2
V: TRBV15
D: TRBD1
DNA: TGTGCCACCAGCAGAGATCCCTACAGGGGAAGGGCTGTTGGCTACACCTTC
CDR3: CATSRDPYRGRAVGYTF

size: few
J: TRBJ2-3
V: TRBV5-6
D: TRBD2
DNA: TGTGCCAGCACGTCGGCGGGAGGAGAAGATACGCAGTATTTT
CDR3: CASTSAGGEDTQYF

size: .
J: TRBJ2-7
V: TRBV15
D: .
DNA: TGTGCCACCAGCAGAGATCGGGGCCGGGGGTACGAGCAGTACTTC
CDR3: CATSRDRGRGYEQYF

size: few
J: TRBJ1-1
V: TRBV12-5
D: .
DNA: TGTGCTAGTGGTTTGGTACCAAGTCGGGCTTTCTTT
CDR3: CASGLVPSRAFF

size: .
J: TRBJ1-6
V: TRBV4-2
D: TRBD1
DNA: TGTGCCAGCAGCCTAACGCCGGGACAGACGAATTCACCCCTCCACTTT
CDR3: CASSLTPGQTNSPLHF

size: few
J: TRBJ1-2
V: TRBV2
D: .
DNA: TGTGCCAAGCAAAAAGCGGGTCGTGATGGCTACACCTTC
CDR3: CAKQKAGRDGYTF

size: once
J: TRBJ2-5
V: TRBV4-3
D: .
DNA: TGCGCCAGCAGCCGACTACAGGGCTCAGAGACCCAGTACTTC
CDR3: CASSRLQGSETQYF